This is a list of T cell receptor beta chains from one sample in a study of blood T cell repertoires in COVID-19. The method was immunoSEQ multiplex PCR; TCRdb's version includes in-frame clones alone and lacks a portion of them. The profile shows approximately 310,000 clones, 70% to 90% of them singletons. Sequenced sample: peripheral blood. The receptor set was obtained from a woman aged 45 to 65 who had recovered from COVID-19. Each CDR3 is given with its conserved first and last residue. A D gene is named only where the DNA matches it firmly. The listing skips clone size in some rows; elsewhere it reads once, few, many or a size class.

cdr3_aa: CASTKLAGIYNEQFF; cdr3_nt: TGTGCCAGCACTAAACTAGCGGGCATCTACAATGAGCAGTTCTTC; v_call: TRBV7-8; j_call: TRBJ2-1; d_call: TRBD2; clone_size: NA
cdr3_aa: CASSLGTETGELFF; cdr3_nt: TGTGCCAGCAGCTTAGGAACCGAGACCGGGGAGCTGTTTTTT; v_call: TRBV7-9; j_call: TRBJ2-2; d_call: NA; clone_size: NA
cdr3_aa: CASSYSGGGGGYTF; cdr3_nt: TGTGCCAGCAGTTACTCTGGGGGCGGGGGAGGCTACACCTTC; v_call: TRBV6-5; j_call: TRBJ1-2; d_call: NA; clone_size: NA
cdr3_aa: CASSHAPTGDGYTF; cdr3_nt: TGTGCCAGCAGCCACGCTCCGACAGGGGATGGCTACACCTTC; v_call: TRBV4-2; j_call: TRBJ1-2; d_call: TRBD1; clone_size: few
cdr3_aa: CASSLGLLAGGQAQYF; cdr3_nt: TGCGCCAGCAGCTTGGGATTGCTAGCGGGGGGCCAGGCCCAGTACTTC; v_call: TRBV5-1; j_call: TRBJ2-5; d_call: TRBD2; clone_size: NA
cdr3_aa: CASSLTGGNTEAFF; cdr3_nt: TGCGCCAGCAGCCTCACAGGGGGCAACACTGAAGCTTTCTTT; v_call: TRBV5-1; j_call: TRBJ1-1; d_call: TRBD1; clone_size: NA
cdr3_aa: CASSHGVDGYTF; cdr3_nt: TGTGCCAGCAGCCACGGGGTTGATGGCTACACCTTC; v_call: TRBV6-5; j_call: TRBJ1-2; d_call: NA; clone_size: once
cdr3_aa: CASSTRQGTAGELFF; cdr3_nt: TGCGCCAGCAGCACGCGACAGGGTACGGCCGGGGAGCTGTTTTTT; v_call: TRBV5-1; j_call: TRBJ2-2; d_call: TRBD1; clone_size: NA
cdr3_aa: CASSPAGTDSNQPQHF; cdr3_nt: TGTGCCAGCTCACCGGCCGGGACAGATAGCAATCAGCCCCAGCATTTT; v_call: TRBV18; j_call: TRBJ1-5; d_call: TRBD1; clone_size: NA
cdr3_aa: CASIHPGQGEEKLFF; cdr3_nt: TGTGCCAGCATTCATCCGGGACAGGGCGAAGAAAAACTGTTTTTT; v_call: TRBV28; j_call: TRBJ1-4; d_call: TRBD1; clone_size: NA
cdr3_aa: CASSERTGQTNSPLHF; cdr3_nt: TGTGCCAGCAGTGAAAGGACCGGACAGACCAATTCACCCCTCCACTTT; v_call: TRBV2; j_call: TRBJ1-6; d_call: NA; clone_size: NA
cdr3_aa: CASIRGEQGDTYNSPLHF; cdr3_nt: TGTGCCAGTATTCGGGGCGAGCAGGGGGACACCTATAATTCACCCCTCCACTTT; v_call: TRBV19; j_call: TRBJ1-6; d_call: TRBD1; clone_size: few
cdr3_aa: CASSPTTGTENSPLHF; cdr3_nt: TGTGCCAGCAGTCCAACGACCGGGACAGAGAATTCACCCCTCCACTTT; v_call: TRBV4-2; j_call: TRBJ1-6; d_call: TRBD1; clone_size: NA
cdr3_aa: CASSPRKDRDVEQFF; cdr3_nt: TGTGCCAGCTCACCTCGAAAGGACAGGGATGTTGAGCAGTTCTTC; v_call: TRBV18; j_call: TRBJ2-1; d_call: TRBD1; clone_size: NA
cdr3_aa: CASSLSPGQGAGEQFF; cdr3_nt: TGTGCCAGCAGTTTAAGTCCCGGACAGGGGGCCGGGGAGCAGTTCTTC; v_call: TRBV28; j_call: TRBJ2-1; d_call: TRBD1; clone_size: NA
cdr3_aa: CASSLSTGTLGETQYF; cdr3_nt: TGCGCCAGCAGCCTCTCGACAGGGACTTTGGGGGAGACCCAGTACTTC; v_call: TRBV10-2; j_call: TRBJ2-5; d_call: NA; clone_size: few
cdr3_aa: CASSNAITSTYQPQHF; cdr3_nt: TGTGCCAGCAGCAACGCCATCACCAGTACCTATCAGCCCCAGCATTTT; v_call: TRBV28; j_call: TRBJ1-5; d_call: NA; clone_size: NA
cdr3_aa: CASSPPRATAEETQYF; cdr3_nt: TGTGCCAGCTCACCACCGAGAGCGACAGCAGAAGAGACCCAGTACTTC; v_call: TRBV18; j_call: TRBJ2-5; d_call: NA; clone_size: NA
cdr3_aa: CASSRLSSTDTQYF; cdr3_nt: TGTGCCAGCTCACGACTTTCTAGCACAGATACGCAGTATTTT; v_call: TRBV18; j_call: TRBJ2-3; d_call: NA; clone_size: NA
cdr3_aa: CASSHSPYF; cdr3_nt: TGCGCCAGCAGTCATTCTCCGTATTTT; v_call: TRBV23-1; j_call: TRBJ2-3; d_call: NA; clone_size: NA
cdr3_aa: CASSPTDRGGTEAFF; cdr3_nt: TGCGCCAGCAGCCCGACAGACAGGGGGGGCACTGAAGCTTTCTTT; v_call: TRBV4-3; j_call: TRBJ1-1; d_call: TRBD1; clone_size: few
cdr3_aa: CASSASQGAGETQYF; cdr3_nt: TGTGCCAGCAGTGCATCACAGGGGGCCGGCGAGACCCAGTACTTC; v_call: TRBV25-1; j_call: TRBJ2-5; d_call: TRBD1; clone_size: NA
cdr3_aa: CASGGTEYTIYF; cdr3_nt: TGTGCCTCAGGGGGCACGGAGTACACCATATATTTT; v_call: TRBV6-5; j_call: TRBJ1-3; d_call: TRBD1; clone_size: NA
cdr3_aa: CASSRTSGRVNIQYF; cdr3_nt: TGTGCCAGCAGCCGGACTAGCGGGAGGGTAAACATTCAGTACTTC; v_call: TRBV7-9; j_call: TRBJ2-4; d_call: TRBD2; clone_size: NA
cdr3_aa: CASSQPTSGKPYEQYF; cdr3_nt: TGTGCCAGCAGCCAGCCAACTAGCGGGAAACCCTACGAGCAGTACTTC; v_call: TRBV5-4; j_call: TRBJ2-7; d_call: TRBD2; clone_size: NA
cdr3_aa: CASSIDVLAPLHF; cdr3_nt: TGTGCCAGCAGCATAGACGTTTTAGCGCCCCTCCACTTT; v_call: TRBV6-5; j_call: TRBJ1-6; d_call: NA; clone_size: NA
cdr3_aa: CASSHLSGSIYNEQFF; cdr3_nt: TGCGCCAGCAGCCACTTAAGCGGGAGCATTTACAATGAGCAGTTCTTC; v_call: TRBV4-1; j_call: TRBJ2-1; d_call: TRBD2; clone_size: NA
cdr3_aa: CASSYPPFDTYGYTF; cdr3_nt: TGTGCCAGCAGTTACCCTCCTTTTGACACGTATGGCTACACCTTC; v_call: TRBV6-6; j_call: TRBJ1-2; d_call: NA; clone_size: NA
cdr3_aa: CASSQDSGAYEQYF; cdr3_nt: TGCGCCAGCAGCCAAGATAGCGGGGCCTACGAGCAGTACTTC; v_call: TRBV4-3; j_call: TRBJ2-7; d_call: TRBD2; clone_size: NA
cdr3_aa: CASSHPLQGPGELFF; cdr3_nt: TGCGCCAGCAGCCACCCACTTCAGGGCCCCGGGGAGCTGTTTTTT; v_call: TRBV4-1; j_call: TRBJ2-2; d_call: NA; clone_size: NA
cdr3_aa: CASSSGTGRSNQPQHF; cdr3_nt: TGTGCCAGCAGCTCGGGGACAGGGAGGAGCAATCAGCCCCAGCATTTT; v_call: TRBV7-8; j_call: TRBJ1-5; d_call: TRBD1; clone_size: NA
cdr3_aa: CASRDRVSGEQFF; cdr3_nt: TGTGCCAGTAGGGACAGGGTATCAGGTGAGCAGTTCTTC; v_call: TRBV19; j_call: TRBJ2-1; d_call: TRBD1; clone_size: NA
cdr3_aa: CASSVRDWNSPLHF; cdr3_nt: TGTGCCAGCAGCGTCAGGGACTGGAATTCACCCCTCCACTTT; v_call: TRBV9; j_call: TRBJ1-6; d_call: NA; clone_size: NA
cdr3_aa: CASSVQRFGSGRETQYF; cdr3_nt: TGTGCCAGCAGCGTCCAAAGGTTTGGGAGCGGGAGGGAGACCCAGTACTTC; v_call: TRBV7-8; j_call: TRBJ2-5; d_call: TRBD2; clone_size: NA
cdr3_aa: CASSGGYYEQYF; cdr3_nt: TGTGCCAGCTCGGGCGGGTACTACGAGCAGTACTTC; v_call: TRBV18; j_call: TRBJ2-7; d_call: NA; clone_size: NA
cdr3_aa: CASRYSGLAGRFRSYEQYF; cdr3_nt: TGTGCCAGCAGGTACTCGGGGCTAGCGGGACGTTTCCGCTCCTACGAGCAGTACTTC; v_call: TRBV6-2/TRBV6-3; j_call: TRBJ2-7; d_call: TRBD2; clone_size: NA
cdr3_aa: CASSIVTGSSYEQYF; cdr3_nt: TGTGCCAGTAGTATAGTTACGGGGAGCTCCTACGAGCAGTACTTC; v_call: TRBV19; j_call: TRBJ2-7; d_call: NA; clone_size: once
cdr3_aa: CASSPTGVRETQYF; cdr3_nt: TGTGCCAGCAGTCCGACAGGGGTCCGCGAGACCCAGTACTTC; v_call: TRBV28; j_call: TRBJ2-5; d_call: TRBD1; clone_size: NA
cdr3_aa: CASSLVGRGGYEQYF; cdr3_nt: TGTGCCAGCAGCTTGGTAGGGCGGGGGGGCTACGAGCAGTACTTC; v_call: TRBV5-4; j_call: TRBJ2-7; d_call: TRBD2; clone_size: NA
cdr3_aa: CASSLFNRVETQYF; cdr3_nt: TGTGCCAGCAGCTTGTTTAACAGGGTAGAGACCCAGTACTTC; v_call: TRBV5-6; j_call: TRBJ2-5; d_call: NA; clone_size: few
cdr3_aa: CASSPAPQAGNTIYF; cdr3_nt: TGTGCCAGCAGCCCCGCCCCACAGGCTGGAAACACCATATATTTT; v_call: TRBV9; j_call: TRBJ1-3; d_call: NA; clone_size: NA
cdr3_aa: CATVHDLGTEAFF; cdr3_nt: TGTGCCACCGTACATGACCTAGGAACTGAAGCTTTCTTT; v_call: TRBV5-4; j_call: TRBJ1-1; d_call: NA; clone_size: NA
cdr3_aa: CASSLGRVGTEAFF; cdr3_nt: TGTGCCAGCAGTTTAGGCAGGGTAGGGACTGAAGCTTTCTTT; v_call: TRBV27; j_call: TRBJ1-1; d_call: NA; clone_size: NA
cdr3_aa: CASTMNTEAFF; cdr3_nt: TGTGCCAGCACCATGAACACTGAAGCTTTCTTT; v_call: TRBV2; j_call: TRBJ1-1; d_call: NA; clone_size: NA
cdr3_aa: CASSLVPEGTEAFF; cdr3_nt: TGTGCCAGCAGCTTAGTACCGGAGGGGACTGAAGCTTTCTTT; v_call: TRBV7-2; j_call: TRBJ1-1; d_call: NA; clone_size: NA